This T cell receptor (beta chain) was captured by sequencing in a study of T cell clonality in common variable immunodeficiency. Whole-study findings and limits: Shared TCRbeta clones were fewer between CVID subjects than controls.

The CDR3 contains 15 residues. Germline lookup yields CDR1 SGHDT and CDR2 YYEEEE. J gave up 4 bases and V 2 bases, and 4 bases lay outside the gene matches. The table lists this clone with many counts. Antigen specificity is unknown. With the read ending 3 residues before the CDR3 end, the germline J gene is used to fill in that end. Here immunoSEQ multiplex PCR was the method, and the copy in TCRdb shows in-frame clones only, minus some. Sampling found about 52,000 clones, none seen once. This chain connects TRBV5-6 to TRBJ1-5; 9 bases align to TRBD1. The clonotype comes from a person between 18 and 70 years old in good health. The sample was peripheral blood mononuclear cells. The sequenced CDR3 bases are TGTGCCAGCAGCTTCACAGGGGGCGTGAATCAGCCC. Protein sequence: CASSFTGGVNQP. The full-length CDR3 reads as CASSFTGGVNQPQHF.